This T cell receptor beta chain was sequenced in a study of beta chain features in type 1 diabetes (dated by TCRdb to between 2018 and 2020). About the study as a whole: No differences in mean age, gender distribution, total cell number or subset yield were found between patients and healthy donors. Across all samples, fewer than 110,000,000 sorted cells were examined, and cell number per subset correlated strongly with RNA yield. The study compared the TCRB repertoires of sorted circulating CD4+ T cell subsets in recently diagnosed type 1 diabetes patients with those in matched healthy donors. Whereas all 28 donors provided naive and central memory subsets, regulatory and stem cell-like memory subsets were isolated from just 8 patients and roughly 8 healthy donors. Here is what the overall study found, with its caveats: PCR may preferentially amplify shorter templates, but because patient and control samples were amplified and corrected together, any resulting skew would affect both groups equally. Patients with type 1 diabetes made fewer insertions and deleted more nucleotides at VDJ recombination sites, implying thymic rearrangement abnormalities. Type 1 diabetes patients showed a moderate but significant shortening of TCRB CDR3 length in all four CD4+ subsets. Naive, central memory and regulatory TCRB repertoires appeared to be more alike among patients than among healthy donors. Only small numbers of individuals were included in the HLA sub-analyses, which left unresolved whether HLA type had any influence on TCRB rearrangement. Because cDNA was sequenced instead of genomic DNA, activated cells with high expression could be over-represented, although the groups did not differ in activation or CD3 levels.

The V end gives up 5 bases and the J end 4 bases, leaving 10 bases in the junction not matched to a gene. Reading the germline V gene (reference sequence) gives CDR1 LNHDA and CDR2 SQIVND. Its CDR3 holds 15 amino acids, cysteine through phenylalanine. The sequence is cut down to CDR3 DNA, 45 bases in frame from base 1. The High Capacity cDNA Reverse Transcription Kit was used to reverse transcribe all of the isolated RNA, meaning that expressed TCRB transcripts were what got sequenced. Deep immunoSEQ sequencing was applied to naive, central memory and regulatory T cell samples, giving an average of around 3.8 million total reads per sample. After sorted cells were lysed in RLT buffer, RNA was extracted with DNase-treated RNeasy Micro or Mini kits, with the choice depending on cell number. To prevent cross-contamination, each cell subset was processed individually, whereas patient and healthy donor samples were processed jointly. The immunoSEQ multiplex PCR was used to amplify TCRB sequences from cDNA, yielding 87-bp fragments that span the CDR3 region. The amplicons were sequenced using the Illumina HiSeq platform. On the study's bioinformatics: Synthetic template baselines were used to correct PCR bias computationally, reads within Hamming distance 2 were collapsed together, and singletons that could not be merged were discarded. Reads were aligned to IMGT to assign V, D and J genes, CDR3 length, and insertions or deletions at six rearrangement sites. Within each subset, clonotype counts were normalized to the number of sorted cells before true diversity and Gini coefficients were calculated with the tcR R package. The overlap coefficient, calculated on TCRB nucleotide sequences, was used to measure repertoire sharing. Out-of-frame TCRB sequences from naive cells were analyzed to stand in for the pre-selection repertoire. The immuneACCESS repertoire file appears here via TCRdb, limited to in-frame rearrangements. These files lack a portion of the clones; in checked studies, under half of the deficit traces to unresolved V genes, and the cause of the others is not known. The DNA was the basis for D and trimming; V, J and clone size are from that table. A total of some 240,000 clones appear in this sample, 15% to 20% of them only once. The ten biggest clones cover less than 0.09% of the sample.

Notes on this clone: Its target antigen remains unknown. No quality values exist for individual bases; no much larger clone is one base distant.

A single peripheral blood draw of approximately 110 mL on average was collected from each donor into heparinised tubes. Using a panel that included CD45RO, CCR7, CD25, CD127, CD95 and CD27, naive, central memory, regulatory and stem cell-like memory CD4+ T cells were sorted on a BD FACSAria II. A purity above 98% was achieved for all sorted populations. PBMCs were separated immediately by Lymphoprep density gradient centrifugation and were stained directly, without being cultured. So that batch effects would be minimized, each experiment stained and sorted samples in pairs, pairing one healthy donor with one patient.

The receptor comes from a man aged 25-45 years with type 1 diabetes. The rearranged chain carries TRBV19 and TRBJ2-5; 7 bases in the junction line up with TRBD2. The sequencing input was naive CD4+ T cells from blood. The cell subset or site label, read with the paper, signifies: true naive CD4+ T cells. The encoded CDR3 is CASSPPGGPRETQYF. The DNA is TGTGCCAGTAGTCCCCCGGGGGGACCTCGAGAGACCCAGTACTTC.